Listed below are T cell receptor beta chains from one sample, sequenced in a study of blood T cells in healthy people across ages. From the 5' RACE reads, TCRdb called clonotypes with MiXCR, one entry per CDR3 protein. The table shows about 1,400,000 distinct CDR3 sequences, with 59% occurring only once. Material for sequencing was blood. These receptors were collected from a man aged 18 to 30 in good health. Each CDR3 is given with its conserved first and last residue. D genes are given only for firm matches. Some rows mark clone size as missing; the rest say once, few, many or name a class of expanded clone.

J,D,size,V,CDR3,DNA
TRBJ2-1,-,-,TRBV5-1,CASSLYEGESYNEQFF,TGCGCCAGCAGCTTGTACGAGGGAGAGTCCTACAATGAGCAGTTCTTC
TRBJ2-5,-,-,TRBV28,CASSPRGTPLETQYF,TGTGCCAGCAGTCCCCGTGGGACACCTCTAGAGACCCAGTACTTC
TRBJ2-5,-,-,TRBV7-9,CASSPYGETQYF,TGTGCCAGCAGCCCCTACGGCGAGACCCAGTACTTC
TRBJ2-1,-,once,TRBV20-1,CSAPRDGDYNEQFF,TGCAGTGCACCCAGGGACGGGGACTACAATGAGCAGTTCTTC
TRBJ2-7,TRBD2,-,TRBV7-8,CASSITSGETSYEQYF,TGTGCCAGCAGCATTACTAGCGGAGAAACTTCCTACGAGCAGTACTTC
TRBJ2-2,-,many,TRBV7-7,CASSLAGAGELFF,TGTGCCAGCAGCTTAGCGGGTGCCGGGGAGCTGTTTTTT
TRBJ1-6,-,few,TRBV5-5,CASSSGAGARSPLHF,TGTGCCAGCAGCTCGGGGGCAGGGGCGAGGTCACCCCTCCACTTT
TRBJ1-2,-,-,TRBV6-5,CASSWGSGNGYTF,TGTGCCAGCAGTTGGGGTTCAGGGAATGGCTACACCTTC
TRBJ2-3,TRBD2,few,TRBV12-3/TRBV12-4,CASSLGTSGDTDTQYF,TGTGCCAGCAGTTTAGGGACTAGCGGGGACACAGATACGCAGTATTTT
TRBJ2-3,TRBD2,few,TRBV4-1,CASSQAKGLAGSADTQYF,TGCGCCAGCAGCCAAGCCAAGGGACTAGCGGGGTCTGCAGATACGCAGTATTTT
TRBJ2-7,-,-,TRBV4-1,CASSQSSRGLNEQYF,TGCGCCAGCAGCCAAAGTTCAAGGGGTTTGAACGAGCAGTACTTC
TRBJ2-5,-,-,TRBV5-1,CASSLEGSGLRWRETQYF,TGCGCCAGCAGCTTGGAGGGGTCGGGACTTCGGTGGCGAGAGACCCAGTACTTC